This entry lists 26 T cell receptor beta chains sequenced from one sample in a study of blood T cell repertoires in COVID-19. This table comes from immunoSEQ multiplex PCR, and its TCRdb copy is limited to in-frame clones, with some not included. Counted here are 320,000 or so clones, around 90% occurring once; the ten biggest clones make up 4.5% to 6.5%. The sequenced sample consisted of PBMCs or T cells enriched from blood (not recorded which). All receptors come from a man in his 60s who had recovered from COVID-19.

The V gene is TRBV2, the J gene TRBJ2-1, with TRBD2 as a possible D gene (5 bases). The CDR3 runs 13 residues. CDR1 SNHLY and CDR2 FYNNEI come from the germline V gene. With 8 bases removed from V and 6 bases from J, the gap between germline ends came to 14 bases. The CDR3 nucleotides read TGTGCCAGCGAGCGGCTTGAGGGCAATGAGCAGTTCTTC. Translating gives CASERLEGNEQFF.

This clone was counted between two and nine times. The chain couples TRBV12-3 or TRBV12-4 to TRBJ1-2; D is unresolved. V lost 4 bases and J 7 bases, leaving 13 bases between the germline ends. CDR3 length equals 13 residues. DNA of the CDR3: TGTGCCAGCAGTTCGTTCGTATCCGGTGGCTACACCTTC. This sequence encodes CASSSFVSGGYTF.

Comment on this clone: Within the sample, other DNA sequences also encode this same CDR3. V gene TRBV28 combines with J gene TRBJ1-2; 7 bases map to TRBD1. Germline values: CDR1 MDHEN, CDR2 SYDVKM. This CDR3 contains 13 residues. The V segment lost 6 bases and the J segment 7 bases; nucleotides outside the gene matches: 8. The CDR3 spells CASSPDRVRGYTF. The CDR3, as DNA: TGTGCCAGCAGCCCCGACAGGGTGCGTGGCTACACCTTC.

The rearrangement uses TRBV7-9 and TRBJ1-1; D may be TRBD1 (6 bases). V lost 5 bases, J lost 1 base, and 23 bases lay in between. The CDR3 totals 18 residues. CDR1 is SEHNR and CDR2 is FQNEAQ in the germline V gene (reference sequence). CDR3 sequence: CASSPERGHLLKNTEAFF. The CDR3 nucleotides are TGTGCCAGCAGCCCCGAGCGGGGACACCTACTGAAGAACACTGAAGCTTTCTTT.

The chain couples TRBV6-5 to TRBJ2-5, with a weak D call TRBD2 (5 bases). The CDR3 covers 11 residues. CDR1 is MNHEY, CDR2 SVGAGI, per germline. Trimming pared 11 bases from V and 5 bases from J, leaving 12 bases between. The CDR3 DNA reads TGTGCCGCCGGGATTCCCGAGACCCAGTACTTC. Protein: CAAGIPETQYF.

Concerning this clone itself: A junction boundary mismatches the germline segment, possibly from a read error. V usage is TRBV12-5 and J usage is TRBJ2-1, with TRBD2 matching over 10 bases. The CDR3 loop spans 15 amino acids. Germline CDR1 is LGHNT and CDR2 is FRNRAP. CDR3 bases: TGTGCTAGTGGTTGGGGGACTAGCGCAAACCTTCCTTTAGTCTTC. It is translated as CASGWGTSANLPLVF.

This clone was counted a few times. The rearrangement links TRBV7-9 to TRBJ2-7; D unresolved. CDR1 is SEHNR and CDR2 is FQNEAQ in the germline V gene (reference sequence). The CDR3 contains 13 residues. Deletions cut 8 bases from V and 6 bases from J, with 17 bases between. The CDR3 region has the DNA TGTGCCAGCGGTTCTAACAGCTTCAGCGAGCAGTACTTC. Protein sequence: CASGSNSFSEQYF. The complete variable domain, with remaining parts taken from reference TRBV7-9 and TRBJ2-7, reads DTGVSQNPRHKITKRGQNVTFRCDPISEHNRLYWYRQTLGQGPEFLTYFQNEAQLEKSRLLSDRFSAERPKGSFSTLEIQRTEQGDSAMYLCASGSNSFSEQYFGPGTRLTVT.

V and J are TRBV12-3 or TRBV12-4 and TRBJ2-1; D gene ambiguous. The CDR3 runs to 10 residues. The V and J ends lost 10 bases and 12 bases respectively, with 13 bases between them. The CDR3 region is CATSSFGQFF. The CDR3, as DNA: TGTGCCACATCCTCTTTCGGGCAGTTCTTC.

The gene calls are TRBV6-2 or TRBV6-3 and TRBJ1-5; D is unresolved. Trimming cost V 5 bases and J 8 bases, with 13 bases left between them. Germline V lookup: CDR1 MNHEY, CDR2 SVGEGT. This CDR3 has 13 residues. The CDR3 is CASSRGRKEPQHF. The CDR3 nucleotides are TGTGCCAGCAGTCGAGGGAGGAAGGAGCCCCAGCATTTT.

The chain links TRBV5-8 to TRBJ1-1; a weak D match, TRBD1 (5 bases). Trimming removed 3 bases from V and 0 bases from J, with 12 bases in between. The CDR3 is 15 residues long. From germline, CDR1 is SGHTS and CDR2 YDEGEE. Here the CDR3 reads CASSSEGTLNTEAFF. For the CDR3, the DNA is TGTGCCAGCAGCTCGGAGGGGACCTTGAACACTGAAGCTTTCTTT.

This clone appeared a single time. This chain links TRBV5-1 with TRBJ1-1; no reliable D call. The V gene lost 0 bases and the J gene lost 8 bases, with 11 bases spanning the gap. The CDR3 runs to 13 residues. Germline lookup yields CDR1 SGHRS and CDR2 YFSETQ. CDR3 nucleotides: TGCGCCAGCAGCTTGGCCGAGGAAGGAGAAGCTTTCTTT. Amino acids: CASSLAEEGEAFF.

This chain joins TRBV28 and TRBJ2-2; 7 bases line up with TRBD1. There are 15 residues in the CDR3. The V gene end was trimmed by 3 bases and the J gene end by 5 bases; junction bases not matched to a gene: 6. Germline V gives CDR1 MDHEN, CDR2 SYDVKM. The CDR3 DNA reads TGTGCCAGCAGTTTCGGAGACAGGGTAACCGGGGAGCTGTTTTTT. Translation gives CASSFGDRVTGELFF.

The rearrangement uses TRBV7-3 and TRBJ1-2, with unresolved D. CDR3 length equals 15 residues. Germline V gene lookup returns CDR1 SGHTA and CDR2 FQGTGA. The ends were cut back, 1 base at V and 4 bases at J, with 13 bases in the middle. CDR3 nucleotide sequence: TGTGCCAGCAGCTTAAGCGGCAGTCTTGCCTATGGCTACACCTTC. Amino acids: CASSLSGSLAYGYTF.

V is TRBV21-1 and J is TRBJ2-5; no DNA check was done on the table's D call, TRBD2. TRBV21-1 is a documented pseudogene. The CDR3 spans 15 residues. CDR3 coding DNA: TGTGCCAGCAGCAAAGTAACTAGCGGGAGTAAGACCCAGTACTTC. Translating it yields CASSKVTSGSKTQYF.

CDR3 sequence: CASSYPDRPNTGELFF. In nucleotides, the CDR3 is TGTGCCAGCAGTTATCCGGACAGGCCGAACACCGGGGAGCTGTTTTTT. The rearrangement joins TRBV6-6 to TRBJ2-2; 7 bases agree with TRBD1. CDR1 MNHNY and CDR2 SVGAGI come from the germline V gene (reference sequence). CDR3 length equals 16 residues. With 3 bases clipped from V and 0 bases from J, the junction kept 4 bases outside the gene matches.

This chain uses TRBV28 with TRBJ2-7, with D possibly TRBD2 on 5 matching bases. Germline-derived CDR1 and CDR2 are MDHEN and SYDVKM. This CDR3 contains 14 residues. The V gene lost 8 bases and the J gene lost 3 bases, with 17 bases spanning the gap. In DNA, the CDR3 is TGTGCCAGCTCAACTTCCTCCGGGATCTACGAGCAGTACTTC. It codes for CASSTSSGIYEQYF.

The chain carries TRBV24-1 and TRBJ2-2; tentative D call: TRBD2 (5 bases). The germline CDR1 and CDR2 sequences are KGHDR and SFDVKD. This CDR3 comprises 13 residues. V lost 10 bases, J lost 4 bases, and 12 bases lay in between. The CDR3 protein is CATAVQPTGELFF. CDR3 bases: TGTGCCACAGCGGTACAGCCCACCGGGGAGCTGTTTTTT.

The chain is built from TRBV6-5 and TRBJ2-7, with TRBD2 matching 11 bases. The CDR3 length is 16 residues. V dropped 3 bases and J dropped 1; count of bases not matched to a gene: 5. Germline lookup yields CDR1 MNHEY and CDR2 SVGAGI. The CDR3 region has the DNA TGTGCCAGCAGTTATACCCGACTAGCGGGGTCCTACGAGCAGTACTTC. Translated: CASSYTRLAGSYEQYF.

The gene calls are TRBV2 and TRBJ2-5; D is perhaps TRBD1 (6 bases). CDR3 length equals 15 residues. The V end lost 7 bases, the J end lost 5 bases, and 20 bases lay between the germline ends. In germline, CDR1 is SNHLY, CDR2 FYNNEI. The DNA for the CDR3 is TGTGCCAGCATCCACCAAGGGGGTTCGTGGGAGACCCAGTACTTC. Translation gives CASIHQGGSWETQYF.

About this clone: A junction end diverges from the germline sequence, so it may reflect a read error. The chain combines TRBV24-1 with TRBJ2-7, with a tentative D call TRBD1 (5 bases). CDR3 length equals 15 residues. Germline CDR1 and CDR2: KGHDR and SFDVKD. The CDR3 loop reads CATSDSSRVSHEQYF. The CDR3 coding sequence is TGTGCCACCAGTGATTCTTCCAGGGTCTCCCACGAGCAGTACTTC.

The chain combines TRBV3-1 (or the pseudogene TRBV3-2) with TRBJ2-1, with 9 positions matching TRBD2. This CDR3 region has 15 residues. The germline V gene encodes CDR1 LGHDT and CDR2 YNNKEL (reference sequence). Trimming took 2 bases from V and 10 from J; bases not matched to a gene: 9. CDR3 protein: CASSQFSAGGGEQFF. The CDR3 DNA is TGTGCCAGCAGCCAATTTTCGGCGGGAGGGGGGGAGCAGTTCTTC.

The chain uses TRBV5-4 and TRBJ2-1; tentatively, D is TRBD1 (6 bases). Looked up from germline, CDR1 is SGHNT and CDR2 is YYREEE (reference sequence). This CDR3 has 14 amino acids. Trimming removed 4 bases at V and 0 bases at J, with 8 bases between. CDR3 bases: TGTGCCAGCAGCCAGGACAGCTCCTACAATGAGCAGTTCTTC. Residues: CASSQDSSYNEQFF. Full variable domain (missing parts from reference TRBV5-4 and TRBJ2-1): ETGVTQSPTHLIKTRGQQVTLRCSSQSGHNTVSWYQQALGQGPQFIFQYYREEENGRGNFPPRFSGLQFPNYSSELNVNALELDDSALYLCASSQDSSYNEQFFGPGTRLTVL.

In this sample, this clone turned up once. This rearrangement joins TRBV30 to TRBJ1-6; 7 bases are a match to TRBD1. This CDR3 contains 12 residues. The germline V gene encodes CDR1 GTSNPN and CDR2 SVGIG (reference sequence). V shed 3 bases, J shed 10 bases, and the junction held 3 bases outside the gene matches. The CDR3 protein is CAWRQGRSPLHF. The DNA of the CDR3 is TGTGCCTGGAGACAGGGGAGGTCACCCCTCCACTTT. Drawing the rest from reference TRBV30 and TRBJ1-6, the complete variable domain is SQTIHQWPATLVQPVGSPLSLECTVEGTSNPNLYWYRQAAGRGLQLLFYSVGIGQISSEVPQNLSASRPQDRQFILSSKKLLLSDSGFYLCAWRQGRSPLHFGNGTRLTVT.

The chain recombines TRBV3-1 (or the pseudogene TRBV3-2) with TRBJ2-7, with TRBD2 matching 9 bases. CDR3 length: 15 amino acids. In germline, CDR1 is LGHDT, CDR2 YNNKEL (reference sequence). Trimming took 5 bases from V and 1 from J; bases not matched to a gene: 6. CDR3: CASSYGLANSYEQYF. CDR3 nucleotide sequence: TGTGCCAGCAGCTACGGACTAGCGAATTCCTACGAGCAGTACTTC.

The chain carries TRBV29-1 and TRBJ2-2, with D perhaps matching TRBD2 (5 bases). CDR3 length equals 14 residues. V lost 0 bases, J lost 5 bases, and 10 bases lay in between. The germline gives CDR1 SQVTM, CDR2 ANQGSEA. The CDR3 sequence: CSVEDQLETGELFF. CDR3 bases: TGCAGCGTTGAAGATCAACTAGAGACCGGGGAGCTGTTTTTT.

This chain uses TRBV7-9 with TRBJ1-2, with a tentative D call TRBD1 (6 bases). The germline CDR1 and CDR2 sequences are SEHNR and FQNEAQ (reference sequence). This CDR3 contains 14 residues. The germline V and J ends were trimmed by 5 bases and 9 bases, with 19 bases remaining between them. The CDR3 region is CASSLLESGGRYTF. As DNA, the CDR3 is TGTGCCAGCAGCCTCTTGGAATCCGGGGGGCGCTACACCTTC.